These 18 T cell receptor beta chains were sequenced from one sample in a study of B cell selection in AIRE deficiency. Produced via immunoSEQ multiplex PCR; TCRdb's table is partial and in-frame only. The data contain approximately 24,000 clones, nearly 97% of them singletons. The sorted conventional CD4 T cells were gated as CD4+CD127+. What was sequenced was CD4+CD127+ conventional T cells sorted from PBMCs. The receptor set was obtained from a human donor in good health.

The chain recombines TRBV5-6 with TRBJ2-7, with no clear D. V was pared by 1 base and J by 3 bases, with 2 bases between. This CDR3 comprises 11 residues. Per germline, CDR1 SGHDT and CDR2 YYEEEE. Written as DNA, the CDR3 is TGTGCCAGCAGCTTGTTCTACGAGCAGTACTTC. Translating gives CASSLFYEQYF.

With regard to this clone: Its ends do not fully match the called genes, so a read error is possible. The chain combines TRBV7-7 with TRBJ2-1; 7 bases match TRBD2. CDR3 size: 14 residues. The germline V gene has CDR1 SSHAT and CDR2 FNYEAQ (reference sequence). CDR3 loop: CASSLGSGYNEQFF. DNA for the CDR3: TGTGCTAGCAGCCTGGGTAGCGGGTACAATGAGCAGTTCTTC. Variable domain in full (rest from reference TRBV7-7 and TRBJ2-1): GAGVSQSPRYKVTKRGQDVTLRCDPISSHATLYWYQQALGQGPEFLTYFNYEAQPDKSGLPSDRFSAERPEGSISTLTIQRTEQRDSAMYRCASSLGSGYNEQFFGPGTRLTVL.

This clone was detected once. The J gene is TRBJ1-2, the V gene TRBV18, with 9 bases matching TRBD1. This CDR3 spans 15 amino acids. Germline lookup yields CDR1 KGHSH and CDR2 LQKENI. J gave up 4 bases and V 2 bases, and 5 bases lay outside the gene matches. CDR3 sequence: CASSPIGQGTYGYTF. CDR3 DNA sequence: TGTGCCAGCTCACCAATTGGACAGGGGACCTATGGCTACACCTTC.

This clone was observed a single time. The V and J genes are TRBV19 and TRBJ2-3; 9 bases are a match to TRBD2. The CDR3 runs to 16 residues. V was clipped by 3 bases and J by 2 bases; unmatched bases: 6. Germline CDR1 and CDR2: LNHDA and SQIVND (reference sequence). CDR3 in DNA: TGTGCCAGTAGTATGTTGACTAGCGGAATCACAGATACGCAGTATTTT. As protein: CASSMLTSGITDTQYF.

The table lists this clone with a count of one. The chain combines TRBV7-9 with TRBJ2-7; D ambiguous. Germline lookup yields CDR1 SEHNR and CDR2 FQNEAQ (reference sequence). The CDR3 sequence is 11 residues long. V lost 5 bases to trimming and J lost 2 bases, with 4 bases between them. CDR3 in DNA: TGTGCCAGCAGCCCCACCTACGAGCAGTACTTC. Its protein product is CASSPTYEQYF.

This chain joins TRBV5-4 and TRBJ2-2; 7 bases line up with TRBD2. The CDR3 loop spans 16 amino acids. Germline loops: CDR1 SGHNT, CDR2 YYREEE (reference sequence). With 5 bases clipped from V and 6 bases from J, the junction kept 13 bases outside the gene matches. Here the CDR3 reads CASRGLGAGDSGELFF. The CDR3 region has the DNA TGTGCCAGCAGGGGCTTAGGGGCGGGGGATTCCGGGGAGCTGTTTTTT.

The V gene is TRBV13, the J gene TRBJ1-3; TRBD1 aligns across 8 bases. Germline lookup yields CDR1 PRHDT and CDR2 FYEKMQ (reference sequence). V shed 10 bases, J shed 4 bases, and the junction held 6 bases outside the gene matches. CDR3 length equals 13 residues. In DNA form, the CDR3 reads TGTGCCAACCAGGGGGCGTTGGGAAACACCATATATTTT. Amino acid sequence: CANQGALGNTIYF.

This clone was detected only once. The gene calls are TRBV20-1 and TRBJ2-1; perhaps TRBD1 as D (6 bases). Trimming stripped 7 bases from V and 13 bases from J, with 8 bases between. Germline V gives CDR1 DFQATT, CDR2 SNEGSKA (reference sequence). This CDR3 region has 8 residues. CDR3 loop: CSVQGQFF. DNA for the CDR3: TGCAGTGTACAGGGCCAGTTCTTC.

The chain couples TRBV18 to TRBJ2-3, with a tentative D call TRBD2 (7 bases). V lost 0 bases and J lost 5, with 18 bases in between. This CDR3 comprises 17 residues. In germline, CDR1 is KGHSH, CDR2 LQKENI. This CDR3 is CASSPPGSGGPQDTQYF. DNA for the CDR3: TGTGCCAGCTCACCACCAGGGTCCGGGGGGCCCCAAGATACGCAGTATTTT.

The chain recombines TRBV11-2 with TRBJ2-2; no clear D. The CDR3 loop spans 11 amino acids. The germline V gene encodes CDR1 SGHAT and CDR2 FQNNGV. With 6 bases removed from V and 6 bases from J, the gap between germline ends came to 5 bases. The CDR3, as DNA: TGTGCCAGCAGGTCACCCGGGGAGCTGTTTTTT. It specifies CASRSPGELFF.

The chain is built from TRBV11-2 and TRBJ1-4; the match to TRBD1 covers 8 bases. With V trimmed by 5 bases and J by 6 bases, 8 bases remained unmatched. The CDR3 spans 15 residues. Germline V CDR1 and CDR2: SGHAT, FQNNGV. The CDR3 spells CASSLRQGSDEKLFF. CDR3 bases: TGTGCCAGCAGCCTAAGACAGGGGTCAGATGAAAAACTGTTTTTT.

A note on this clone: Germline and junction disagree at one end, which may indicate a read error. This chain joins TRBV6-5 and TRBJ2-7; no firm D call. CDR3 length equals 13 residues. CDR1 and CDR2 (germline): MNHEY, SVGAGI. The CDR3 region is CASSNSAPGEQYF. The CDR3 coding sequence is TGTGCCAGCAGTAACTCAGCCCCGGGTGAGCAGTACTTC.

This rearrangement joins TRBV18 to TRBJ2-1; D call uncertain. V gave up 0 bases and J gave up 4 bases, with 10 bases separating them. CDR1 is KGHSH, CDR2 LQKENI, per germline. This CDR3 comprises 15 residues. CDR3 amino acids: CASSPPPAAYNEQFF. The CDR3 nucleotides read TGTGCCAGCTCACCACCACCAGCAGCTTACAATGAGCAGTTCTTC.

The rearrangement uses TRBV15 and TRBJ2-1; D might be TRBD2 (6 bases). The CDR3 consists of 16 residues. Germline V gene lookup returns CDR1 LNHNV and CDR2 YYDKDF (reference sequence). The V end lost 1 base, the J end lost 4 bases, and 14 bases lay between the germline ends. As DNA, the CDR3 is TGTGCCACCAGCAGAGGTGACGGGGGATCTTACAATGAGCAGTTCTTC. This encodes CATSRGDGGSYNEQFF. The whole variable domain, filled in from reference TRBV15 and TRBJ2-1, reads DAMVIQNPRYQVTQFGKPVTLSCSQTLNHNVMYWYQQKSSQAPKLLFHYYDKDFNNEADTPDNFQSRRPNTSFCFLDIRSPGLGDTAMYLCATSRGDGGSYNEQFFGPGTRLTVL.

This sequence joins TRBV27 and TRBJ1-2; 11 nucleotides agree with TRBD1. Germline CDR1 is MNHEY and CDR2 is SMNVEV (reference sequence). V lost 6 bases to trimming and J lost 3 bases; unmatched junction nucleotides: 6. The CDR3 sequence is 15 residues long. CDR3 protein: CASRFGTGGDYGYTF. In DNA, the CDR3 is TGTGCCAGCAGGTTCGGGACAGGGGGGGACTATGGCTACACCTTC.

The J gene is TRBJ2-7, the V gene TRBV11-1; TRBD1 aligns across 10 bases. The CDR3 extends over 17 amino acids. The V gene's germline CDR1 is SGHAT and CDR2 FQDESV (reference sequence). Losses at the gene ends were 2 bases for V and 7 bases for J; bases not matched to a gene: 14. The CDR3 loop is CASSLIVSAGQGLEQYF. CDR3 nucleotide sequence: TGTGCCAGCAGCTTAATAGTTTCCGCGGGACAGGGGCTGGAGCAGTACTTC.

The gene calls are TRBV7-8 and TRBJ2-1, with D uncertain. This CDR3 is 15 amino acids long. Germline V gene data show CDR1 as SGHVS and CDR2 as FQNEAQ. V lost 5 bases, J lost 0 bases, and 11 bases lay in between. The CDR3 reads CASSPQGFSYNEQFF. CDR3 DNA sequence: TGTGCCAGCAGCCCTCAAGGTTTCTCCTACAATGAGCAGTTCTTC.

The V gene is TRBV6-1, the J gene TRBJ2-3; 11 bases are shared with TRBD2. V was pared by 4 bases and J by 2 bases, with 5 bases of the junction left unmatched. The CDR3 totals 16 residues. In germline, CDR1 is MNHNS, CDR2 SASEGT. CDR3 in amino acids: CASSAPGLAVTDTQYF. CDR3 bases: TGTGCCAGCAGTGCACCGGGACTAGCGGTCACAGATACGCAGTATTTT.